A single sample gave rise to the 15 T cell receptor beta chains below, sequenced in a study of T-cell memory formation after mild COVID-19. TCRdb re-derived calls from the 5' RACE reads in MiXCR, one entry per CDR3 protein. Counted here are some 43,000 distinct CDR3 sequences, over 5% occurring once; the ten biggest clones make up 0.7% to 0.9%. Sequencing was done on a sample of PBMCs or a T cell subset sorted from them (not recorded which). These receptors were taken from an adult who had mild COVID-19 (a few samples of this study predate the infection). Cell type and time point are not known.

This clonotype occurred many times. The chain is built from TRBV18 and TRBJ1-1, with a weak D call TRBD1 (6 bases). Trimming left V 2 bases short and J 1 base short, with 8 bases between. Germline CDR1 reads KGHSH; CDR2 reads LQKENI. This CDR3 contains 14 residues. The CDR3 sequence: CASSPVTGNTEAFF. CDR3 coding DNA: TGTGCCAGCTCACCAGTGACAGGGAACACTGAAGCTTTCTTT.

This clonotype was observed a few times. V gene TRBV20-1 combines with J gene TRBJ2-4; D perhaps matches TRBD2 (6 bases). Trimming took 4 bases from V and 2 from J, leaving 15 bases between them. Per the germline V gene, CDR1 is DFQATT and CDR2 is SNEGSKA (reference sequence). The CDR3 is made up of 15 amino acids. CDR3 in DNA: TGCAGTGCTACGGGGAAGGGAGGAACCAAAAACATTCAGTACTTC. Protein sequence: CSATGKGGTKNIQYF.

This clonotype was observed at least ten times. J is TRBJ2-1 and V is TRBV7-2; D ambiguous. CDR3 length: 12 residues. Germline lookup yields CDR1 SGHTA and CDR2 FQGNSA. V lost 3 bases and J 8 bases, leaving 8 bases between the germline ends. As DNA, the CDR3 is TGTGCCAGCAGCTTTATCCGGGATGAGCAGTTCTTC. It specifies CASSFIRDEQFF.

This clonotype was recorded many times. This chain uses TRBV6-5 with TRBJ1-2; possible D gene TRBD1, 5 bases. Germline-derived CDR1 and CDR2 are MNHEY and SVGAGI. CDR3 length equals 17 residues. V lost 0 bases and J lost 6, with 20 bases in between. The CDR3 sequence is CASSYSRKVGASDGYTF. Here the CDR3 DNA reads TGTGCCAGCAGTTACTCGAGAAAGGTCGGGGCAAGCGATGGCTACACCTTC.

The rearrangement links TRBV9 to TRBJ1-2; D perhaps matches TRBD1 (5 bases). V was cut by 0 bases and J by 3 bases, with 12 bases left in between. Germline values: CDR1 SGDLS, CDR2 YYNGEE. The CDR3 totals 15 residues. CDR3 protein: CASSVVSGFDYGYTF. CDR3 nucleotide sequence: TGTGCCAGCAGCGTAGTATCAGGGTTTGACTATGGCTACACCTTC.

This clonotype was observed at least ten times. The CDR3 region is CAITSTLAGGPGELFF. In nucleotides, the CDR3 is TGTGCCATCACCTCAACCCTAGCGGGAGGTCCCGGGGAGCTGTTTTTT. The V and J genes are TRBV10-3 and TRBJ2-2, with 11 bases aligning to TRBD2. The V gene end was trimmed by 7 bases and the J gene end by 6 bases; junction bases not matched to a gene: 10. Germline V gene data show CDR1 as ENHRY and CDR2 as SYGVKD. The CDR3 sequence is 16 residues long.

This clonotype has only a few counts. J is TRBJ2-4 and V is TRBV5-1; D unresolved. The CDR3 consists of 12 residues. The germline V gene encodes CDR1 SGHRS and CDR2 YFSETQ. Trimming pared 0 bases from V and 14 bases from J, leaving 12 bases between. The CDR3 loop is CASSLDPGYKYF. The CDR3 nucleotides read TGCGCCAGCAGCTTGGACCCGGGCTACAAGTACTTC.

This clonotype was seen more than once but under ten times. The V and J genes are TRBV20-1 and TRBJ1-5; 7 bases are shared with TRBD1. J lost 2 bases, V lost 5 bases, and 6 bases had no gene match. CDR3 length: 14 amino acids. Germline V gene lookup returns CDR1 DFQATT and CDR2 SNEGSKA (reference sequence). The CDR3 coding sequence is TGCAGTGCTGACAGGGCGACGGGCAATCAGCCCCAGCATTTT. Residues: CSADRATGNQPQHF.

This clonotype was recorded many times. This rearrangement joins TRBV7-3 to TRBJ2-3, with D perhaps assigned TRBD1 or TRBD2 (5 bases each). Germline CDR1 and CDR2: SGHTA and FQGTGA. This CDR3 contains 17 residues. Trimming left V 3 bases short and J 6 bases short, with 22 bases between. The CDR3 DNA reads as TGTGCCAGCAGCTTCATTGCAGAGGGACGGTGGTGGGATACGCAGTATTTT. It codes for CASSFIAEGRWWDTQYF.

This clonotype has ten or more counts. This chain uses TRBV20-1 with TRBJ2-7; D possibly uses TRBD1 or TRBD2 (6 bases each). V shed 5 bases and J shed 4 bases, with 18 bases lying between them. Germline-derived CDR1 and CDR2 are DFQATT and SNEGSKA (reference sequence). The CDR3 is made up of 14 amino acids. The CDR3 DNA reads TGCAGTGCTCCGCAGAGAGGGGGGACTTACGAGCAGTACTTC. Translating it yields CSAPQRGGTYEQYF.

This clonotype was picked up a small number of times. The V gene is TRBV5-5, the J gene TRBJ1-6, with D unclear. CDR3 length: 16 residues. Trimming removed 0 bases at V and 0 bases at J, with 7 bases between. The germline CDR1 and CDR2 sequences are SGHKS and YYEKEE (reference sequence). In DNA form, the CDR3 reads TGTGCCAGCAGCTTGGACAGTAGCTCCTATAATTCACCCCTCCACTTT. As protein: CASSLDSSSYNSPLHF.

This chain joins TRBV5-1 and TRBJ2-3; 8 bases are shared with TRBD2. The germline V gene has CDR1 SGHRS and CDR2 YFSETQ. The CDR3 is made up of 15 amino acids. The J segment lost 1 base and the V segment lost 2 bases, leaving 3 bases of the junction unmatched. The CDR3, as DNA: TGCGCCAGCAGCTTTAAGACTAGCGGCACAGATACGCAGTATTTT. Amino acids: CASSFKTSGTDTQYF. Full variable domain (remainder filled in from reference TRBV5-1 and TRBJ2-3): KAGVTQTPRYLIKTRGQQVTLSCSPISGHRSVSWYQQTPGQGLQFLFEYFSETQRNKGNFPGRFSGRQFSNSRSEMNVSTLELGDSALYLCASSFKTSGTDTQYFGPGTRLTVL.

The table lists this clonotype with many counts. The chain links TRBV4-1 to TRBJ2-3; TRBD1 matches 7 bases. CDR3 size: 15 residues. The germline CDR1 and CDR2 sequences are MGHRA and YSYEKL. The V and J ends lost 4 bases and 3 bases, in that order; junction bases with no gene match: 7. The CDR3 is CASSPYQGETDTQYF. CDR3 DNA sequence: TGCGCCAGCAGCCCCTACCAGGGGGAAACAGATACGCAGTATTTT.

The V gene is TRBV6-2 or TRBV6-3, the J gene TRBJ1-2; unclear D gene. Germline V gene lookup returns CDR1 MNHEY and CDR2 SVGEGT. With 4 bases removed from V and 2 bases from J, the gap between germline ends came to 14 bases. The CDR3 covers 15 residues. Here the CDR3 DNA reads TGTGCCAGCAGTTTCACGCTGGCCGGAAACTATGGCTACACCTTC. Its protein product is CASSFTLAGNYGYTF.

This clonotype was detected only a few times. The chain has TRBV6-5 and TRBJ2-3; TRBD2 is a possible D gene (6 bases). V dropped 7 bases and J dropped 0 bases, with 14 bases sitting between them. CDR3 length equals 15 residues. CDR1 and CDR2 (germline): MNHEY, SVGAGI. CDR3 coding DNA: TGTGCCAGCACCGGACTACCTACTAGCACAGATACGCAGTATTTT. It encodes CASTGLPTSTDTQYF.